Below are 12 T cell receptor beta chains sequenced from a single sample in a study of cytomegalovirus exposure and HLA in healthy donors (TCRdb year 2017). Preparation of the library involved the immunoSEQ multiplex PCR assay. For the multiplex PCR, a mixture combining 60 forward primers for TCR Vbeta segments and 13 reverse primers for TCR Jbeta segments was used. The immuneACCESS repertoire file appears here via TCRdb, limited to in-frame rearrangements. These files lack a portion of the clones; in checked studies, under half of the deficit traces to unresolved V genes, and the cause of the others is not known. Recorded for this sample are 120,000 or so clones; roughly 80% of them occurred a single time. The leading ten clones occupy around 6.6% of the sample. The sample was PBMCs. The receptor source for this set is a man aged 25 to 40 in good health and CMV-seropositive.

The genes are TRBV9 and TRBJ2-7, with D unclear. V lost 3 bases and J 6 bases, leaving 13 bases between the germline ends. Germline CDR1 reads SGDLS; CDR2 reads YYNGEE. This CDR3 spans 13 amino acids. In DNA, the CDR3 is TGTGCCAGCAGCGCAGGTGGGCAAGTCGAGCAGTACTTC. Amino acids: CASSAGGQVEQYF.

This sequence joins TRBV27 and TRBJ2-7; TRBD2 aligns across 14 bases. The CDR3 covers 20 residues. Germline V CDR1 and CDR2: MNHEY, SMNVEV (reference sequence). Losses at the gene ends were 2 bases for V and 3 bases for J; bases not matched to a gene: 15. The DNA for the CDR3 is TGTGCCAGCAGTTTAAGGCCCCTGACTAGCGGGGGGGCCTTCTTCTACGAGCAGTACTTC. Its protein is CASSLRPLTSGGAFFYEQYF.

The chain has TRBV7-2 and TRBJ2-7, with D perhaps TRBD2 (6 bases). Germline CDR1 SGHTA, CDR2 FQGNSA. Trimming removed 2 bases from V and 5 bases from J, with 13 bases in between. CDR3 length: 14 amino acids. The CDR3 DNA reads TGTGCCAGCAGCTTACCCGCGACTAGGAACGAGCAGTACTTC. It translates to CASSLPATRNEQYF.

This clone was seen only once. The rearrangement uses TRBV5-5 and TRBJ2-6; tentatively, D is TRBD1 (6 bases). The CDR3 has 18 amino acids. Germline V gene lookup returns CDR1 SGHKS and CDR2 YYEKEE (reference sequence). V was trimmed by 3 bases and J by 0 bases, leaving 16 bases between them. The CDR3 coding sequence is TGTGCCAGCAGCTCACGACAGGTCTTCTCCTCTGGGGCCAACGTCCTGACTTTC. It translates to CASSSRQVFSSGANVLTF.

Concerning this clone: The sample holds other DNA sequences that translate to the same CDR3. The V gene is TRBV27, the J gene TRBJ1-2; D is perhaps TRBD1 (5 bases). The V end was cut by 6 bases, the J end by 0 bases, with 8 bases between. Germline V gives CDR1 MNHEY, CDR2 SMNVEV (reference sequence). This CDR3 has 13 amino acids. The DNA of the CDR3 is TGTGCCAGCAGCTTGACAGCTAACTATGGCTACACCTTC. Its protein product is CASSLTANYGYTF.

The CDR3 bases are TGTGCCAGCAGCTTGGGGGCAGGGACTAATGGCTACACCTTC. As protein: CASSLGAGTNGYTF. The V and J genes are TRBV5-4 and TRBJ1-2; the D gene is possibly TRBD1 (5 bases). The CDR3 is 14 amino acids. V lost 0 bases to trimming and J lost 6 bases, with 12 bases between them. Germline values: CDR1 SGHNT, CDR2 YYREEE (reference sequence).

The genes are TRBV10-3 and TRBJ2-5; 8 bases map to TRBD2. The CDR3 contains 16 residues. Germline assignment: CDR1 ENHRY and CDR2 SYGVKD. The V segment lost 2 bases and the J segment 5 bases; nucleotides outside the gene matches: 10. The CDR3 DNA reads as TGTGCCATCAGTGAGATGGTCGGGGGGGGCCGGGAGACCCAGTACTTC. This sequence encodes CAISEMVGGGRETQYF.

By frequency in the sample, this clone is medium-sized (0.01 to 0.1%). This rearrangement joins TRBV5-6 to TRBJ1-2, with TRBD1 matching over 11 bases. The CDR3 is 16 amino acids. Germline CDR1 SGHDT, CDR2 YYEEEE. The trim removed 3 bases at V and 0 bases at J, leaving 4 bases unmatched. In DNA form, the CDR3 reads TGTGCCAGCAGCTCCGGACAGGGGGCGACTAACTATGGCTACACCTTC. Residues: CASSSGQGATNYGYTF. The full variable domain, in which reference TRBV5-6 and TRBJ1-2 provide the parts outside the CDR3, is DAGVTQSPTHLIKTRGQQVTLRCSPKSGHDTVSWYQQALGQGPQFIFQYYEEEERQRGNFPDRFSGHQFPNYSSELNVNALLLGDSALYLCASSSGQGATNYGYTFGSGTRLTVV.

This chain's CDR3 is CASSRDREGSEQYF. The DNA for the CDR3 is TGTGCCAGCTCACGAGACAGGGAAGGATCCGAGCAGTACTTC. V gene TRBV18 combines with J gene TRBJ2-7; 7 bases align to TRBD1. CDR1 KGHSH and CDR2 LQKENI come from the germline V gene. J gave up 6 bases and V 4 bases, and 9 bases lay outside the gene matches. The length of the CDR3 is 14 residues.

The rearrangement links TRBV7-3 to TRBJ1-2; TRBD1 might be the D (6 bases). The CDR3 totals 15 residues. Germline lookup yields CDR1 SGHTA and CDR2 FQGTGA. V lost 5 bases and J 7 bases, leaving 20 bases between the germline ends. CDR3 protein: CASSQGPEPGGGYTF. The DNA for the CDR3 is TGTGCCAGCAGCCAGGGGCCTGAGCCTGGGGGTGGCTACACCTTC. Together with reference TRBV7-3 and TRBJ1-2, the CDR3 gives the full variable domain: GAGVSQTPSNKVTEKGKYVELRCDPISGHTALYWYRQSLGQGPEFLIYFQGTGAADDSGLPNDRFFAVRPEGSVSTLKIQRTERGDSAVYLCASSQGPEPGGGYTFGSGTRLTVV.

The CDR3 nucleotides read TGTGCCAGCAGTACACCTTCAACTAATGAAAAACTGTTTTTT. Protein sequence: CASSTPSTNEKLFF. The rearrangement uses TRBV2 and TRBJ1-4, with D uncertain. Germline V gene lookup returns CDR1 SNHLY and CDR2 FYNNEI. This CDR3 spans 14 amino acids. V gave up 5 bases and J gave up 0 bases, with 7 bases separating them.

This chain uses TRBV25-1 with TRBJ2-6; D might be TRBD1 (6 bases). Germline assignment: CDR1 MGHDK and CDR2 SYGVNS. The V end was cut by 2 bases, the J end by 1 base, with 6 bases between. The CDR3 length is 15 residues. CDR3 in amino acids: CASSEQGSGANVLTF. The CDR3 coding sequence is TGTGCCAGCAGTGAACAGGGGTCTGGGGCCAACGTCCTGACTTTC.